Sequencing of this TCR beta chain was carried out in a study of T-cell memory formation after mild COVID-19. The wider study: TCR clustering was largely donor specific. Whole-study findings and limits: CD4+ clones that contracted lay mainly in CM and EM; CD8+ ones lay in EMRA.

TCRdb re-called the 5' RACE reads through MiXCR, storing one row per CDR3 protein. Of 4,000 or so distinct CDR3 sequences listed, 16% were seen once; the top ten hold 2% to 2.5%. By proportion, this clonotype is medium-sized. Antigen specificity is unknown. The CDR3 sequence is 14 residues long. The V gene lost 1 base and the J gene lost 6 bases, with 13 bases spanning the gap. Germline V gives CDR1 SGHTA, CDR2 FQGNSA. This chain connects TRBV7-2 to TRBJ2-7; possibly TRBD1 or TRBD2 for D (6 bases each). This clonotype was sampled from an adult who had mild COVID-19 (a few samples of this study predate the infection). Cell type and time point are not known. The specimen sequenced was PBMCs or a T cell subset sorted from them (not recorded which). The chain's CDR3 is CASSLGGGPFEQYF. The CDR3 nucleotides are TGTGCCAGCAGCTTAGGAGGGGGGCCCTTCGAGCAGTACTTC. The complete variable domain, with remaining parts taken from reference TRBV7-2 and TRBJ2-7, reads GAGVSQSPSNKVTEKGKDVELRCDPISGHTALYWYRQSLGQGLEFLIYFQGNSAPDKSGLPSDRFSAERTGGSVSTLTIQRTQQEDSAVYLCASSLGGGPFEQYFGPGTRLTVT.